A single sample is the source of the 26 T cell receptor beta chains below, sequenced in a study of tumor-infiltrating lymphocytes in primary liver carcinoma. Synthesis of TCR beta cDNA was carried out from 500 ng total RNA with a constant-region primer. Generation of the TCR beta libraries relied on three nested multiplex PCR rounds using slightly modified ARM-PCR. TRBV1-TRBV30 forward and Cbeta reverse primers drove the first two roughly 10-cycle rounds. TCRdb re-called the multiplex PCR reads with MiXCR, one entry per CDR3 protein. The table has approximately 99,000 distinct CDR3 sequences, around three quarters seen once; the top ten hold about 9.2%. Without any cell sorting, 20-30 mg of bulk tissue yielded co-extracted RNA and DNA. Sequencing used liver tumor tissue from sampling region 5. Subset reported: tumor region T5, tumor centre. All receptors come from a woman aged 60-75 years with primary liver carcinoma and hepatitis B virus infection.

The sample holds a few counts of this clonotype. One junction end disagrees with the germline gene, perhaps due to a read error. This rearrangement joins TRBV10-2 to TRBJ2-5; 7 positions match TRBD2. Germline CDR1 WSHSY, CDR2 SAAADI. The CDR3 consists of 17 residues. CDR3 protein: CASSETILAKDEETQYF. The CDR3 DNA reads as TGCGCCAGCAGTGAGACGATACTAGCGAAAGACGAAGAGACCCAGTATTTC.

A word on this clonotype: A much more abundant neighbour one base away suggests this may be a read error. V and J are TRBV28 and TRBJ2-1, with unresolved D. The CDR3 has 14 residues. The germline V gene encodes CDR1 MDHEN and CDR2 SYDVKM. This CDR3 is CASSFRRTYNKQFF. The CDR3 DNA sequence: TGTGCCAGCAGTTTCAGGCGAACCTACAATAAGCAGTTCTTC.

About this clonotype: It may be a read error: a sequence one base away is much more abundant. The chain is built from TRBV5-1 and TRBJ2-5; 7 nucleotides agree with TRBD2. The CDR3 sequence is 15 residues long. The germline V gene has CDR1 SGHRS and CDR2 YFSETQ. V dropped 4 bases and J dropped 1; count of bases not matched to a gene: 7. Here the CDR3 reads CASSMGLAAQETQYF. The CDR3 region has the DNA TGCGCCAGCAGCATGGGGCTAGCGGCCCAAGAGACCCAGTACTTC.

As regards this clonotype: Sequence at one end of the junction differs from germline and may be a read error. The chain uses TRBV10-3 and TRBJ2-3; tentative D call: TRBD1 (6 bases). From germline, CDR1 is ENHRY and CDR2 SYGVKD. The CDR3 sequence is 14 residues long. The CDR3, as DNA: TGTGCCATCAGTCGACAGGTTGGCACAGATACGCAGTGTTTT. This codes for CAISRQVGTDTQCF.

The CDR3 sequence: CASGTRTSGRRYNEQFF. The CDR3 DNA follows: TGTGCCAGTGGTACTCGGACTAGCGGGAGGCGCTACAATGAGCAGTTCTTC. The J gene is TRBJ2-1, the V gene TRBV19; TRBD2 matches 14 bases. In germline, CDR1 is LNHDA, CDR2 SQIVND (reference sequence). The CDR3 extends over 17 amino acids. With V trimmed by 8 bases and J by 3 bases, 9 bases remained unmatched.

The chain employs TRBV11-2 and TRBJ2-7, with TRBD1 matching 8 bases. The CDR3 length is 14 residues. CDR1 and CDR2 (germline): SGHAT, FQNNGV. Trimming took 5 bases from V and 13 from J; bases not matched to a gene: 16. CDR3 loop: CASSPGQGWGEKYF. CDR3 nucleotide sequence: TGTGCCAGCAGCCCCGGACAGGGATGGGGCGAGAAATACTTC.

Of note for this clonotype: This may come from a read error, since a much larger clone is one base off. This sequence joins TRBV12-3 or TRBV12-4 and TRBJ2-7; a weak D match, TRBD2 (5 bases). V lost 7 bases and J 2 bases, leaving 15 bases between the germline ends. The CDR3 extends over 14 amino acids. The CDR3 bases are TGTGCCAGCAATTTGATTGGAGGCGCCTACGAGCAGTACTTC. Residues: CASNLIGGAYEQYF.

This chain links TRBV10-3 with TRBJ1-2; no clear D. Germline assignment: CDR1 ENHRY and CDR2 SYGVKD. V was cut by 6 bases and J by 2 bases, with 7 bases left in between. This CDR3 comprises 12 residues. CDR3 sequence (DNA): TGTGCCATCAGGCGAGGGAACTATGGCTACACCTTC. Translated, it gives CAIRRGNYGYTF.

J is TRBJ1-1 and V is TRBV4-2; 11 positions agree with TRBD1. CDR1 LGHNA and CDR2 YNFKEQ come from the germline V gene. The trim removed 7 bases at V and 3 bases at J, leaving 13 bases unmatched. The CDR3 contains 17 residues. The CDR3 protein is CASNQTDRGLADTEAFF. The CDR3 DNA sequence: TGTGCCAGCAATCAGACGGACAGGGGGCTTGCTGACACTGAAGCTTTCTTT.

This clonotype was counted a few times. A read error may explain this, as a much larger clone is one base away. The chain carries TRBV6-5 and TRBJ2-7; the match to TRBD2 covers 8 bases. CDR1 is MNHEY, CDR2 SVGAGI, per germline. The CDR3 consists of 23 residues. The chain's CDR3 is CASSYFGAVRGRNSGNRDYERYF. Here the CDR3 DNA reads TGTGCCAGCAGTTACTTCGGGGCGGTAAGGGGACGGAATAGCGGGAATAGAGATTACGAGCGGTACTTC.

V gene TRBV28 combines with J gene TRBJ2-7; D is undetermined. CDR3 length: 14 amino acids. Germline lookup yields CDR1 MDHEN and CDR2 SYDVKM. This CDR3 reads CNSSTWAGSYEQYF. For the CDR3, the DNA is TGTAACAGCAGTACCTGGGCCGGCTCCTACGAGCAGTACTTC. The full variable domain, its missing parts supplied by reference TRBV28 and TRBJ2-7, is DVKVTQSSRYLVKRTGEKVFLECVQDMDHENMFWYRQDPGLGLRLIYFSYDVKMKEKGDIPEGYSVSREKKERFSLILESASTNQTSMYLCNSSTWAGSYEQYFGPGTRLTVT.

CDR3 amino acids: CANSKEGDTEAFF. For the CDR3, the DNA is TGTGCCAACAGTAAAGAGGGAGATACTGAAGCTTTCTTT. The V and J genes are TRBV11-3 and TRBJ1-1; D is uncertain. The V end was cut by 10 bases, the J end by 5 bases, with 17 bases between. Germline CDR1 reads SGHNT; CDR2 reads YENEEA. The CDR3 sequence is 13 residues long.

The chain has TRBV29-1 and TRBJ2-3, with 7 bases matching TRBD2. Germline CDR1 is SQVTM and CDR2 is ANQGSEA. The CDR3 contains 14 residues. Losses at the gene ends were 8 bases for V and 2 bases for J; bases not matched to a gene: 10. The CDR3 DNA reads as TGCAGCTTGGAGGGCGGGAGAGACACAGATACGCAGTATTTT. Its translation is CSLEGGRDTDTQYF.

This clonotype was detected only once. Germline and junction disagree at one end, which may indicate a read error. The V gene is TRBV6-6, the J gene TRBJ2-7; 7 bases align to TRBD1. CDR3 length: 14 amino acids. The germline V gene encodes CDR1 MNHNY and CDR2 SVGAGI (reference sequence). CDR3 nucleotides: TGTACCAGCAGCGTTTTGGGACAGCGATACGAGCAGTACTTC. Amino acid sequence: CTSSVLGQRYEQYF.

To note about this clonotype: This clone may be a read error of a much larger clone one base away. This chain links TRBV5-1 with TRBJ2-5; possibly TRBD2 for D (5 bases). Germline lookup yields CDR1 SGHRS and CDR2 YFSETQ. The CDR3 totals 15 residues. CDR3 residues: CATSQYGLSQETQYF. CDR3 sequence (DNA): TGCGCCACCAGCCAGTACGGACTGAGCCAAGAGACCCAGTACTTC.

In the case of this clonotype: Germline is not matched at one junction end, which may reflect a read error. The CDR3 bases are TGCAGTGCCAGAGAGGGGGGCCAGCCCCAGCATTTT. It is translated as CSAREGGQPQHF. V and J are TRBV20-1 and TRBJ1-5; tentative D call: TRBD1 (6 bases). This CDR3 region has 12 residues. Germline V CDR1 and CDR2: DFQATT, SNEGSKA (reference sequence).

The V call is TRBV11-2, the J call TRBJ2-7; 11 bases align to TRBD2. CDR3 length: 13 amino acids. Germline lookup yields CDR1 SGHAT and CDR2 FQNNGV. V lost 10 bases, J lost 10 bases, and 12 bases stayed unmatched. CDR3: CANSLTSGSDQYF. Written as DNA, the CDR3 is TGTGCCAACAGTTTAACTAGCGGGAGCGACCAGTACTTC.

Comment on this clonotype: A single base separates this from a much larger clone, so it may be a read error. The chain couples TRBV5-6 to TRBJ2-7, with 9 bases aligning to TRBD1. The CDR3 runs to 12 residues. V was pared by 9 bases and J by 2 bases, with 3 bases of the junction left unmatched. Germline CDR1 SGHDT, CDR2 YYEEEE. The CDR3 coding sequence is TGTGCCAACGGGACAGGGACCTACGAGCAGTACTTC. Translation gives CANGTGTYEQYF.

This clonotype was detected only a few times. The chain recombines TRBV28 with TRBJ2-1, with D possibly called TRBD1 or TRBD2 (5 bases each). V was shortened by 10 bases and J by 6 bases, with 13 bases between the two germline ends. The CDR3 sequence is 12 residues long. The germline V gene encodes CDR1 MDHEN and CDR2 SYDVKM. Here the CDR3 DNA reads TGTGCCACCAGGGTGGGGGTCAATGAGCAGTTCTTC. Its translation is CATRVGVNEQFF.

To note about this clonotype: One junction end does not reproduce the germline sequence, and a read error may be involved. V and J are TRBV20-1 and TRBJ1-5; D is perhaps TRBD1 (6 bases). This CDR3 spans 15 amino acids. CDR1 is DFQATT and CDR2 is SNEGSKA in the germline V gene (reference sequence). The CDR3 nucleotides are TGCAGTGCCCTCCAGGGGCAGGCCAGCAATCAGACCCAGCGTTTT. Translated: CSALQGQASNQTQRF.

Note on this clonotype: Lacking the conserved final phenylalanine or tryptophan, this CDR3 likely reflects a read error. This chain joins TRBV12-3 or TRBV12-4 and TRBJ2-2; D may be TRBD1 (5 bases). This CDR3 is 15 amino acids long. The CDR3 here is CASSFWGGNTRELFL. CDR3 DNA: TGTGCCAGCAGTTTCTGGGGCGGTAACACCAGGGAGCTGTTTCTT.

CDR3 residues: CANSYPIAGFYEQYF. Written as DNA, the CDR3 is TGTGCCAACAGCTACCCGATCGCCGGCTTCTACGAGCAGTACTTC. The chain carries TRBV6-5 and TRBJ2-7, with D unclear. V was cut by 10 bases and J by 3 bases, with 22 bases left in between. This CDR3 contains 15 residues. The germline CDR1 and CDR2 sequences are MNHEY and SVGAGI.

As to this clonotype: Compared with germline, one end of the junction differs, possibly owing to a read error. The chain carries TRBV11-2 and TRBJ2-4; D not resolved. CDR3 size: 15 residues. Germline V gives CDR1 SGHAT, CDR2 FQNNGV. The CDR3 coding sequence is TGCGCCAGCAGCTTAAATGGTTGTGGGCGCGACATTCAGTACTTC. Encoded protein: CASSLNGCGRDIQYF.

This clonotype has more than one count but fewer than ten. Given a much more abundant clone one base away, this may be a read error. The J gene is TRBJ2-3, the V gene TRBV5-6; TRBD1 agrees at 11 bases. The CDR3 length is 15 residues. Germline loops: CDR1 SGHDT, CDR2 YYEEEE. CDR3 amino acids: CDSSSDRGLTDTQYF. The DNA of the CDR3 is TGTGACAGCAGCTCGGACAGGGGGCTCACAGATACGCAGTATTTT.

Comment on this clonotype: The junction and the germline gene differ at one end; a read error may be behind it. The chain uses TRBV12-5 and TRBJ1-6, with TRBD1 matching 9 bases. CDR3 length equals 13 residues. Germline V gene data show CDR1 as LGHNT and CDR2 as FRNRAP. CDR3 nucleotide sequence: TGTGCTGGTGGCACGGACAGGGGTACACCCCTCCATTTT. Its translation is CAGGTDRGTPLHF.

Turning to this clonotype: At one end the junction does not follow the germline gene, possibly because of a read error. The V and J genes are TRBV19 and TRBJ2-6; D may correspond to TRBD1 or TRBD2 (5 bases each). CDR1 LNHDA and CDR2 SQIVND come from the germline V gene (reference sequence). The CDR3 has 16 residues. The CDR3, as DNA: TGTGCCAGTAGTGACCCCGGGGAATCTGGGGCCAACGCCCTGACTTTC. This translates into CASSDPGESGANALTF.